There are many counts of the clone carrying this T cell receptor beta chain. For the second PCR, which ran for 7 to 11 cycles, a sample-barcoded 5' primer and a J-beta primer mix were used. The authors tagged each cDNA molecule using a template-switch adaptor with 12 random nucleotides. Via MiXCR, TCRdb re-called the 5' RACE reads, giving one row per CDR3 protein. The sample contains approximately 960,000 distinct CDR3 sequences, under 35% of which appear only once. The source of the sample is a study of blood T cells in healthy people across ages. The data were also submitted as part of a second study, on T cells of mothers and their children. This second study notes: Using the M1S primer, the second PCR added sample barcodes along with 2-4 random nucleotides.

The receptor's source is a middle-aged woman in good health. Sequencing input: blood.

Written as DNA, the CDR3 is TGCAGCGTTGAGCCGTCGGGGGTAGATTCCTACGAGCAGTACTTC. Translated: CSVEPSGVDSYEQYF. J is TRBJ2-7 and V is TRBV29-1, with D perhaps TRBD2 (6 bases). Trimming pared 3 bases from V and 1 base from J, leaving 16 bases between. This CDR3 region has 15 residues. The germline CDR1 and CDR2 sequences are SQVTM and ANQGSEA.